One sample yielded the 4 T cell receptor beta chains listed below, sequenced in a study of blood T cells in healthy people across ages. The use of a sample-barcoded 5' primer and a J-beta primer mix characterized a second PCR of roughly 7 to 11 cycles. TCRdb recomputed calls from the 5' RACE reads with MiXCR, one row per CDR3 protein. This table holds 600,000 or so distinct CDR3 sequences, 25% to 30% found once. The sequencing input was blood. These receptors were obtained from a woman at least 80 years old in good health.

This clonotype occurred a few times. Mismatch with germline at one junction end may stem from a read error. The chain joins TRBV5-1 to TRBJ2-1, with 8 bases aligning to TRBD2. Germline loops: CDR1 SGHRS, CDR2 YFSETQ. The length of the CDR3 is 16 residues. This chain's CDR3 is CASSLGGSGADNGQFF. As DNA, the CDR3 is TGCGCCAGCAGCTTGGGGGGTAGCGGGGCCGACAATGGGCAGTTCTTC.

This clonotype was found a few times. V usage is TRBV6-5 and J usage is TRBJ1-2; 9 positions agree with TRBD1. Germline values: CDR1 MNHEY, CDR2 SVGAGI. The CDR3 sequence is 14 residues long. Losses at the gene ends were 7 bases for V and 5 bases for J; bases not matched to a gene: 8. The CDR3 bases are TGTGCCAGCACCCGGGACAGGGACTTATATGGCTACACCTTC. As protein: CASTRDRDLYGYTF.

This clonotype occurred many times. CDR3 sequence reads: CASRDPGHNEQFF. CDR3 DNA: TGTGCCAGCAGGGATCCGGGACACAATGAGCAGTTCTTC. The chain couples TRBV12-3 or TRBV12-4 to TRBJ2-1; the D call may be TRBD1 or TRBD2 (5 bases each). V was shortened by 6 bases and J by 5 bases, with 11 bases between the two germline ends. The CDR3 runs 13 residues.

The chain has TRBV20-1 and TRBJ2-4, with D perhaps being TRBD1 or TRBD2 (6 bases each). The better agreement between TRBJ2-7 and the DNA end casts doubt on the J call. There are 13 residues in the CDR3. Per the germline V gene, CDR1 is DFQATT and CDR2 is SNEGSKA (reference sequence). CDR3 sequence reads: CSAPVGGFYEQYF. The CDR3 bases are TGCAGTGCTCCAGTGGGGGGCTTCTACGAGCAGTACTTC.